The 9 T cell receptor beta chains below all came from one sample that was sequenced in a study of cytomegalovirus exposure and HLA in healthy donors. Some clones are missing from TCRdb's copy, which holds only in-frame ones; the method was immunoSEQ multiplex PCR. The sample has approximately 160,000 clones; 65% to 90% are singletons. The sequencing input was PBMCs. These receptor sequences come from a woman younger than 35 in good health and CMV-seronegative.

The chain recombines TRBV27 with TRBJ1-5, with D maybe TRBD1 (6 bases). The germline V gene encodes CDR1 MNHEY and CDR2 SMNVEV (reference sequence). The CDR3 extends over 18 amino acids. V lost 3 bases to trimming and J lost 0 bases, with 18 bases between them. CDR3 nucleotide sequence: TGTGCCAGCAGTTTGACAGGTTTAGTGGGGTATAGCAATCAGCCCCAGCATTTT. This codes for CASSLTGLVGYSNQPQHF.

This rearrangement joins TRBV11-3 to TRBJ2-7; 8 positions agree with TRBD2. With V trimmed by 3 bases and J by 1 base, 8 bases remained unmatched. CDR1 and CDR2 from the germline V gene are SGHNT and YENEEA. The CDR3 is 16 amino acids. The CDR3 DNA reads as TGTGCCAGCAGCTTTAGAAGCAGCGGGGGATCCTACGAGCAGTACTTC. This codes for CASSFRSSGGSYEQYF.

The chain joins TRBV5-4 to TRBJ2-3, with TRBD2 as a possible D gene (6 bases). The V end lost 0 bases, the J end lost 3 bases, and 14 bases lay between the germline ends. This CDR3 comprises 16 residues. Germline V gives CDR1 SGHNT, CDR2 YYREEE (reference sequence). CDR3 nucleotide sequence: TGTGCCAGCAGCTTGGGCGGGACCCGTACTACAGATACGCAGTATTTT. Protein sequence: CASSLGGTRTTDTQYF.

CDR3 bases: TGTGCCAGCAGCTACCGGACAGGGGAAGAGACCCAGTACTTC. The encoded protein is CASSYRTGEETQYF. V is TRBV9 and J is TRBJ2-5, with 9 nucleotides matching TRBD1. This CDR3 has 14 residues. The germline CDR1 and CDR2 sequences are SGDLS and YYNGEE. V lost 4 bases and J lost 3; bases outside the gene matches: 4.

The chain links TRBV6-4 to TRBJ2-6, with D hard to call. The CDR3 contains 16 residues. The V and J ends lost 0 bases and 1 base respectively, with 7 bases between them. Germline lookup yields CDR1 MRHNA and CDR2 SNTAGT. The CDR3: CASSDSWRSGANVLTF. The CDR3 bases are TGTGCCAGCAGTGACTCGTGGCGGTCTGGGGCCAACGTCCTGACTTTC.

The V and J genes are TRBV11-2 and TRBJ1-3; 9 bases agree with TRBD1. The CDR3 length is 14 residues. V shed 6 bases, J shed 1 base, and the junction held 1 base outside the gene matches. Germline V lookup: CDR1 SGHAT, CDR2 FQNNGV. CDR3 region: CASRGQGSGNTIYF. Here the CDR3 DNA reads TGTGCCAGCAGAGGACAGGGGTCTGGAAACACCATATATTTT.

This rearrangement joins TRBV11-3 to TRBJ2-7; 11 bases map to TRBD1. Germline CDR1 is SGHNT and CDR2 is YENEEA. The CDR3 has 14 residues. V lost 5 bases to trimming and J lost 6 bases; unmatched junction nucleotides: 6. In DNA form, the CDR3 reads TGTGCCAGCAGCCGAGTTGGGACAGGGGGCGAGCAGTACTTC. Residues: CASSRVGTGGEQYF.

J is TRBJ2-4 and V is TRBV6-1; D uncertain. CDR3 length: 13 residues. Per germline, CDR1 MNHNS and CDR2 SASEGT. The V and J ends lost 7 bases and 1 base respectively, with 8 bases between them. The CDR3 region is CASKELAKNIQYF. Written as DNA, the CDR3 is TGTGCCAGCAAAGAGTTGGCCAAAAACATTCAGTACTTC.

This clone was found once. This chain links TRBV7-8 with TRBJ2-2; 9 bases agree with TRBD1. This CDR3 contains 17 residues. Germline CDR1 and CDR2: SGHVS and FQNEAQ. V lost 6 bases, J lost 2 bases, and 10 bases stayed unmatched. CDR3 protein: CASSPRATGGNTGELFF. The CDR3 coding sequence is TGTGCCAGCAGTCCCAGGGCGACAGGGGGAAACACCGGGGAGCTGTTTTTT.